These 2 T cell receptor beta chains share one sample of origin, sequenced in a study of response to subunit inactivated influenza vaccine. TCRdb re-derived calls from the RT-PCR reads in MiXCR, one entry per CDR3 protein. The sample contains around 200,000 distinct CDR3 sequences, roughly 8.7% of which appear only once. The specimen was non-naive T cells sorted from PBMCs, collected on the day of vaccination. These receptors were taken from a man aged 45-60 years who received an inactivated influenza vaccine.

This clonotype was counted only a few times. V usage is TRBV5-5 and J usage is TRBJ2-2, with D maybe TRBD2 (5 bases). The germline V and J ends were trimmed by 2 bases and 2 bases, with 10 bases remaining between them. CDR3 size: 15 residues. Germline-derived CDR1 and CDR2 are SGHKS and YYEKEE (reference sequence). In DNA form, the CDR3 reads TGTGCCAGCAGCTTTGAAGACTACAACACCGGGGAGCTGTTTTTT. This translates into CASSFEDYNTGELFF.

CDR3: CASSFTGTSTDTQYF. Here the CDR3 DNA reads TGTGCCAGCAGTTTCACGGGGACTAGCACAGATACGCAGTATTTT. The rearrangement uses TRBV6-5 and TRBJ2-3, with a weak D call TRBD2 (6 bases). In germline, CDR1 is MNHEY, CDR2 SVGAGI. V gave up 4 bases and J gave up 0 bases, with 11 bases separating them. The CDR3 sequence is 15 residues long.